Listed below are T cell receptor beta chains from one sample, sequenced in a study of T cells in Graves' hyperthyroidism and ophthalmopathy. Each CDR3 protein is one row after TCRdb ran MiXCR on the multiplex PCR reads. The sample yields 250,000 to 300,000 distinct CDR3 sequences, 13% seen once. The sequencing sample was made of blood. All receptors derive from a woman aged 25 to 39 with Graves' hyperthyroidism that later progressed to Graves' ophthalmopathy. The CDR3 runs from the conserved cysteine through the conserved F or W. The order of the fields is V gene, J gene, D gene, clone size, CDR3 protein, CDR3 DNA. A D gene is named only where the DNA matches it firmly. The size entry is marked missing in some rows and otherwise reads once, few, many or a size class.

TRBV12-3/TRBV12-4	TRBJ2-7	TRBD2	many	CASSFGLTSGSFEQYF	TGTGCCAGCAGTTTCGGCCTGACTAGCGGGAGTTTCGAGCAGTACTTC
TRBV28	TRBJ2-3	TRBD2	many	CASSRGTSGKDTQYF	TGTGCCAGCAGCCGAGGGACTAGCGGGAAAGATACGCAGTATTTT
TRBV3-1	TRBJ2-4	-	many	CASSPAREGLAKNIQYF	TGTGCCAGCAGCCCCGCCCGTGAGGGGCTAGCCAAAAACATTCAGTACTTC
TRBV7-9	TRBJ2-7	-	many	CASSSGSSYEQYF	TGTGCCAGCAGCTCCGGGAGCTCCTACGAGCAGTACTTC
TRBV6-1	TRBJ2-7	TRBD2	many	CASSSPNGRKAQYF	TGTGCCAGCAGTTCTCCCAACGGGAGGAAGGCGCAGTACTTC
TRBV4-1	TRBJ2-4	TRBD2	-	CASSAGGGLAKNIQYF	TGCGCCAGCAGCGCCGGGGGGGGATTAGCCAAAAACATTCAGTACTTC
TRBV5-1	TRBJ2-7	-	many	CASSLAFSGTSYEQYF	TGCGCCAGCAGCTTGGCCTTTAGCGGTACCTCCTACGAGCAGTACTTC
TRBV6-1	TRBJ2-6	-	many	CASRETEGRSGANVLTF	TGTGCCAGCAGGGAGACAGAGGGGCGATCTGGGGCCAACGTCCTGACTTTC
TRBV2	TRBJ2-1	TRBD2	many	CASSGTSGRNDEQFF	TGTGCCAGCAGTGGAACTAGCGGGAGAAACGATGAGCAGTTCTTC
TRBV7-2	TRBJ2-5	TRBD2	many	CASSLIAGGPETQYF	TGTGCCAGCAGCTTAATAGCGGGAGGGCCAGAGACCCAGTACTTC
TRBV5-6	TRBJ1-5	TRBD1	-	CASSFTGGGQPQHF	TGTGCCAGCAGCTTCACAGGGGGCGGTCAGCCCCAGCATTTT
TRBV12-3/TRBV12-4	TRBJ1-1	TRBD1	many	CASSIGQGAEAFF	TGTGCCAGCAGTATCGGACAGGGGGCTGAAGCTTTCTTT
TRBV30	TRBJ1-5	TRBD1	many	CAWSMGTAVEREGNQPQHF	TGTGCCTGGAGTATGGGGACAGCGGTTGAAAGGGAAGGCAATCAGCCCCAGCATTTT
TRBV7-2	TRBJ2-3	-	many	CASSLASGLAGYTQYF	TGTGCCAGCAGCTTAGCGTCGGGCCTAGCAGGTTATACGCAGTATTTT
TRBV9	TRBJ2-2	-	-	CASSVLASGELFF	TGTGCCAGCAGCGTTCTAGCGTCCGGGGAGCTGTTTTTT
TRBV4-2	TRBJ2-3	-	-	CASSQDLPSDTQYF	TGTGCCAGCAGCCAAGATCTTCCCTCAGATACGCAGTATTTT
TRBV6-1	TRBJ2-7	-	many	CASSPWTGTYEQYF	TGTGCCAGCAGTCCTTGGACTGGAACCTACGAGCAGTACTTC
TRBV30	TRBJ2-3	TRBD2	-	CAWSEAGGPTDTQYF	TGTGCCTGGAGCGAAGCGGGAGGGCCTACAGATACGCAGTATTTT
TRBV5-6	TRBJ1-1	-	many	CASSLEEGWVNTEAFF	TGTGCCAGCAGCTTGGAGGAGGGATGGGTGAACACTGAAGCTTTCTTT
TRBV18	TRBJ1-1	-	many	CASSPSWGEDTEAFF	TGTGCCAGCTCACCAAGTTGGGGGGAGGACACTGAAGCTTTCTTT
TRBV4-3	TRBJ1-1	TRBD1	many	CASSQAIQGTPTEAFF	TGCGCCAGCAGCCAGGCGATACAGGGGACCCCCACTGAAGCTTTCTTT
TRBV7-9	TRBJ2-1	-	few	CASSQDKLEYNEQFF	TGTGCCAGCAGCCAAGATAAACTAGAATACAATGAGCAGTTCTTC
TRBV11-2	TRBJ1-1	-	-	CASSSARGDTEAFF	TGTGCCAGCAGCTCGGCCCGGGGGGACACTGAAGCTTTCTTT
TRBV7-2	TRBJ1-3	-	many	CASSSSSGNTIYF	TGTGCCAGCAGCTCTTCGTCCGGAAACACCATATATTTT
TRBV4-3	TRBJ1-2	-	many	CASSQGLPGEGGYTF	TGCGCCAGCAGCCAAGGGTTGCCAGGGGAGGGAGGCTACACCTTC
TRBV6-6	TRBJ2-7	-	few	CASSYRGGEQYF	TGTGCCAGCAGTTACAGGGGGGGCGAGCAGTACTTC
TRBV7-9	TRBJ2-7	-	many	CASSLALTGLKYEQYF	TGTGCCAGCAGCTTAGCGCTCACGGGCTTAAAATACGAGCAGTACTTC
TRBV27	TRBJ1-2	TRBD1	many	CASRTPLDRDYGYTF	TGTGCCAGCAGAACCCCCTTGGACAGGGACTATGGCTACACCTTC
TRBV5-1	TRBJ2-1	TRBD2	many	CASSLRLAGSDEQFF	TGCGCCAGCAGCTTGAGGCTAGCGGGATCTGATGAGCAGTTCTTC
TRBV7-3	TRBJ2-1	TRBD1	few	CASSPDRATAGFGSNEQFF	TGTGCCAGCAGCCCGGACAGGGCCACGGCGGGTTTCGGGAGCAATGAGCAGTTCTTC
TRBV7-2	TRBJ1-4	-	few	CASSFRNRNEKLFF	TGTGCCAGCAGCTTCCGGAATAGGAATGAAAAACTGTTTTTT
TRBV28	TRBJ2-2	-	few	CATKRPSTYSGELFF	TGTGCCACCAAGCGCCCTAGCACCTATTCCGGGGAGCTGTTTTTT
TRBV20-1	TRBJ2-7	-	few	CSASYGTAYEQYF	TGCAGTGCTAGTTACGGGACCGCCTACGAGCAGTACTTC
TRBV28	TRBJ2-7	-	many	CASSSGLGQGEQYF	TGTGCCAGCAGTTCTGGACTGGGGCAGGGTGAGCAGTACTTC
TRBV6-1	TRBJ2-1	-	many	CASSGTEKGNEQFF	TGTGCCAGCAGTGGGACAGAAAAGGGCAATGAGCAGTTCTTC
TRBV7-2	TRBJ2-7	TRBD2	many	CASSLGGLAGGRSYEQYF	TGTGCCAGCAGCTTAGGGGGACTAGCGGGAGGGCGGTCCTACGAGCAGTACTTC
TRBV7-9	TRBJ2-1	TRBD2	many	CASSPPGGSSVNEQFF	TGTGCCAGCAGCCCCCCCGGCGGGAGTTCGGTCAATGAGCAGTTCTTC
TRBV20-1	TRBJ2-5	TRBD1	-	CSARDRDRDLETQYF	TGCAGTGCTAGAGATCGGGACAGGGACCTAGAGACCCAGTACTTC
TRBV27	TRBJ2-7	-	many	CASSLARPPGDEQYF	TGTGCCAGCAGCCTCGCCAGGCCGCCCGGGGACGAGCAGTACTTC
TRBV14	TRBJ2-7	-	-	CASSQVWGSGYEQYF	TGTGCCAGCAGCCAAGTATGGGGGTCAGGCTACGAGCAGTACTTC
TRBV4-3	TRBJ2-2	TRBD2	many	CASSQDIGGAGELFF	TGCGCCAGCAGCCAAGATATCGGGGGGGCCGGGGAGCTGTTTTTT